This passage covers 14 T cell receptor beta chains from one sample sequenced in a study of blood T cell repertoires in COVID-19. Here immunoSEQ multiplex PCR was the method, and the copy in TCRdb shows in-frame clones only, minus some. The profile shows a few hundred thousand clones, roughly four fifths of them singletons. Input material: peripheral blood. These receptors all come from a woman between 18 and 30 years old with acute or convalescent COVID-19.

CDR3 in amino acids: CASSKSPWAGETQYF. CDR3 sequence (DNA): TGTGCCAGCTCCAAAAGCCCGTGGGCGGGGGAGACCCAGTACTTC. This rearrangement joins TRBV6-5 to TRBJ2-5; D is perhaps TRBD2 (6 bases). The CDR3 is made up of 15 amino acids. V gave up 8 bases and J gave up 5 bases, with 21 bases separating them. Germline V lookup: CDR1 MNHEY, CDR2 SVGAGI.

This clone was seen ten or more times. This sequence joins TRBV19 and TRBJ2-1; 9 bases are a match to TRBD1. V was clipped by 9 bases and J by 5 bases; unmatched bases: 14. Germline lookup yields CDR1 LNHDA and CDR2 SQIVND (reference sequence). The CDR3 loop spans 16 amino acids. CDR3: CASLTTGTGRHNEQFF. The CDR3 nucleotides read TGTGCCAGCCTTACAACCGGGACAGGGAGACACAATGAGCAGTTCTTC.

The count of this clone is one. V is TRBV12-5 and J is TRBJ2-2, with 14 bases aligning to TRBD2. Losses at the gene ends were 0 bases for V and 1 base for J; bases not matched to a gene: 4. Per germline, CDR1 LGHNT and CDR2 FRNRAP. This CDR3 has 19 amino acids. This CDR3 is CASGLVVGLAGENTGELFF. The CDR3 DNA is TGTGCTAGTGGTTTGGTTGTGGGACTAGCGGGAGAGAACACCGGGGAGCTGTTTTTT.

The chain uses TRBV11-3 and TRBJ2-5; D is uncertain. This CDR3 has 14 amino acids. Trimming cost V 3 bases and J 3 bases, with 11 bases left between them. Per the germline V gene, CDR1 is SGHNT and CDR2 is YENEEA. The CDR3 sequence: CASSLSASKETQYF. DNA of the CDR3: TGTGCCAGCAGCTTGAGTGCCTCAAAAGAGACCCAGTACTTC. The whole variable domain, remainder taken from reference TRBV11-3 and TRBJ2-5, is EAGVVQSPRYKIIEKKQPVAFWCNPISGHNTLYWYLQNLGQGPELLIRYENEEAVDDSQLPKDRFSAERLKGVDSTLKIQPAELGDSAVYLCASSLSASKETQYFGPGTRLLVL.

The chain couples TRBV2 to TRBJ2-3; 11 bases line up with TRBD2. The CDR3 runs 16 residues. J gave up 3 bases and V 5 bases, and 7 bases lay outside the gene matches. Germline V lookup: CDR1 SNHLY, CDR2 FYNNEI. The CDR3 DNA reads as TGTGCCAGCAGTTTCCGGACTAGCGGGTTTACAGATACGCAGTATTTT. It codes for CASSFRTSGFTDTQYF.

The rearrangement links TRBV9 to TRBJ2-3, with unresolved D. The CDR3 covers 12 residues. Trimming pared 4 bases from V and 6 bases from J, leaving 9 bases between. Germline V gives CDR1 SGDLS, CDR2 YYNGEE. CDR3 residues: CASSSDLDTQYF. The DNA for the CDR3 is TGTGCCAGCAGCTCCGACTTGGATACGCAGTATTTT.

J is TRBJ1-6 and V is TRBV7-9; tentative D call: TRBD1 (6 bases). V was clipped by 5 bases and J by 8 bases, with 19 bases between them. CDR3 length: 16 residues. Looked up from germline, CDR1 is SEHNR and CDR2 is FQNEAQ (reference sequence). CDR3 DNA: TGTGCCAGCAGCCGACGCACAGGGAGTGGGGATTCACCCCTCCACTTT. It codes for CASSRRTGSGDSPLHF.

This clone was counted only a few times. The chain couples TRBV6-5 to TRBJ2-1, with a possible D match to TRBD1 (6 bases). The germline gives CDR1 MNHEY, CDR2 SVGAGI. The CDR3 totals 12 residues. Trimming removed 10 bases from V and 13 bases from J, with 20 bases in between. The CDR3 loop reads CATRTDFASQFF. The CDR3 DNA is TGTGCCACCCGGACAGACTTTGCCAGCCAGTTCTTC.

This clone was detected a few times. The chain uses TRBV7-2 and TRBJ2-7; a weak D match, TRBD1 (6 bases). The V and J ends lost 5 bases and 3 bases respectively, with 17 bases between them. Germline V gene lookup returns CDR1 SGHTA and CDR2 FQGNSA. The CDR3 is 15 residues long. The CDR3 sequence is CASSVTGYSDYEQYF. The CDR3 coding sequence is TGTGCCAGCAGCGTGACAGGCTACTCCGACTACGAGCAGTACTTC.

This chain links TRBV7-9 with TRBJ2-4; 12 nucleotides agree with TRBD2. J gave up 6 bases and V 5 bases, and 14 bases lay outside the gene matches. Germline CDR1 and CDR2: SEHNR and FQNEAQ (reference sequence). The CDR3 runs 18 residues. The CDR3 spells CASSHPTTSGSVGNIQYF. CDR3 coding DNA: TGTGCCAGCAGCCACCCGACGACTAGCGGGAGTGTCGGAAACATTCAGTACTTC.

The J gene is TRBJ1-2, the V gene TRBV7-8; TRBD1 matches at 8 bases. J lost 8 bases, V lost 5 bases, and 7 bases had no gene match. The CDR3 loop spans 13 amino acids. Germline lookup yields CDR1 SGHVS and CDR2 FQNEAQ. As DNA, the CDR3 is TGTGCCAGCAGCGTGACAGGGGCCGGCGGCTACACCTTC. Translation gives CASSVTGAGGYTF.

Here the CDR3 reads CASSQDLPATSGTETQYF. For the CDR3, the DNA is TGCGCCAGCAGCCAAGATCTTCCCGCGACTAGCGGGACGGAGACCCAGTACTTC. This chain connects TRBV4-3 to TRBJ2-5; 11 positions match TRBD2. CDR3 size: 18 residues. Germline loops: CDR1 LGHNA, CDR2 YSLEER. After removal of 0 bases from V and 5 bases from J, the junction contained 11 bases not matched to a gene.

The chain is built from TRBV6-4 and TRBJ1-6, with D uncertain. Deletions cut 3 bases from V and 7 bases from J, with 13 bases between. Per the germline V gene, CDR1 is MRHNA and CDR2 is SNTAGT. The CDR3 is made up of 15 amino acids. CDR3 DNA: TGTGCCAGCAGTGAGGGTGAACAGCCCAATTCACCCCTCCACTTT. This codes for CASSEGEQPNSPLHF.

The V and J genes are TRBV18 and TRBJ1-1; 7 bases fit TRBD1. The ends lost 5 bases at V and 4 bases at J; junction bases unmatched: 13. CDR1 is KGHSH, CDR2 LQKENI, per germline. The CDR3 extends over 16 amino acids. The CDR3 sequence is CASSSGLAKGATEAFF. Written as DNA, the CDR3 is TGTGCCAGCTCATCTGGCTTGGCAAAGGGGGCCACTGAAGCTTTCTTT.